These 15 T cell receptor beta chains came from one sample sequenced in a study of blood T cell repertoires in COVID-19. This table comes from immunoSEQ multiplex PCR, and its TCRdb copy is limited to in-frame clones, with some not included. The sample records 150,000 to 200,000 clones, around four fifths being singletons. Sequencing was carried out using peripheral blood. These receptors all stem from a middle-aged woman with COVID-19, enrolled during active disease.

J is TRBJ1-1 and V is TRBV19, with D tentatively TRBD1 (6 bases). V lost 3 bases to trimming and J lost 3 bases, with 11 bases between them. In germline, CDR1 is LNHDA, CDR2 SQIVND (reference sequence). This CDR3 is built from 14 residues. CDR3 sequence reads: CASSMGGAYTEAFF. DNA of the CDR3: TGTGCCAGTAGTATGGGGGGGGCGTACACTGAAGCTTTCTTT.

The chain joins TRBV7-6 to TRBJ2-1, with TRBD2 identical over 8 bases. V lost 1 base, J lost 5 bases, and 4 bases stayed unmatched. The CDR3 sequence is 15 residues long. Germline values: CDR1 SGHVS, CDR2 FNYEAQ. CDR3 nucleotides: TGTGCCAGCAGCTTAGTGGGCGGGAGGAACAATGAGCAGTTCTTC. Its translation is CASSLVGGRNNEQFF.

The chain carries TRBV5-1 and TRBJ1-1, with 7 nucleotides matching TRBD1. V shed 0 bases and J 5 bases; nucleotides not matched to a gene: 4. Germline CDR1 reads SGHRS; CDR2 reads YFSETQ. The CDR3 has 14 residues. The CDR3 nucleotides read TGCGCCAGCAGCTTGGACCACAGGGGAACTGAAGCTTTCTTT. Its translation: CASSLDHRGTEAFF.

The chain has TRBV19 and TRBJ1-1, with 7 bases matching TRBD1. Germline CDR1 reads LNHDA; CDR2 reads SQIVND (reference sequence). This CDR3 has 18 residues. Unmatched junction bases numbered 12, after V lost 2 bases and J lost 0 bases. The CDR3 DNA follows: TGTGCCAGTAGTATACGGAGACACAGGGGAGGCGTGAACACTGAAGCTTTCTTT. Encoded protein: CASSIRRHRGGVNTEAFF.

The rearrangement joins TRBV7-3 to TRBJ2-3; no definite D call. Germline V lookup: CDR1 SGHTA, CDR2 FQGTGA. This CDR3 has 12 residues. V was cut by 4 bases and J by 7 bases, with 9 bases left in between. The CDR3 here is CASSSTRNTQYF. The DNA of the CDR3 is TGTGCCAGCAGCTCTACTCGAAATACGCAGTATTTT.

This chain connects TRBV19 to TRBJ2-7; 11 bases are a match to TRBD2. The CDR3 is 16 residues long. The germline gives CDR1 LNHDA, CDR2 SQIVND (reference sequence). V lost 4 bases and J lost 5; bases outside the gene matches: 10. CDR3 in DNA: TGTGCCAGTAGTAGCCCCACTAGCGGGAGTATCAACGAGCAGTACTTC. It codes for CASSSPTSGSINEQYF.

The chain has TRBV12-5 and TRBJ2-5; 7 bases map to TRBD2. Germline V gene sequence: CDR1 LGHNT, CDR2 FRNRAP. Trimming removed 0 bases from V and 1 base from J; junction bases left unmatched: 2. CDR3 size: 15 residues. The CDR3 sequence: CASGLVPSGQETQYF. The CDR3 nucleotides read TGTGCTAGTGGTTTGGTACCTAGCGGCCAAGAGACCCAGTACTTC.

The chain uses TRBV11-3 and TRBJ2-3, with no clear D. Germline V gene sequence: CDR1 SGHNT, CDR2 YENEEA. The CDR3 totals 12 residues. V was trimmed by 5 bases and J by 3 bases, leaving 6 bases between them. The CDR3, as DNA: TGTGCCAGCAGCGTTACAACAGATACGCAGTATTTT. As protein: CASSVTTDTQYF.

The V call is TRBV18, the J call TRBJ1-2; D unresolved. CDR3 size: 16 residues. The ends were cut back, 6 bases at V and 7 bases at J, with 24 bases in the middle. Germline V gene sequence: CDR1 KGHSH, CDR2 LQKENI. CDR3 DNA sequence: TGTGCCAGCTCCCCCCCCTCGACGGGAGTTAGGAGTGGCTACACCTTC. Residues: CASSPPSTGVRSGYTF.

This clone showed up just a few times. The gene calls are TRBV4-1 and TRBJ2-3; 7 bases agree with TRBD2. CDR3 length: 17 amino acids. With 0 bases clipped from V and 2 bases from J, the junction kept 8 bases outside the gene matches. Germline V gives CDR1 MGHRA, CDR2 YSYEKL. The CDR3 here is CASSQDHGRGLTDTQYF. The CDR3 bases are TGCGCCAGCAGCCAAGATCATGGGAGGGGACTCACAGATACGCAGTATTTT.

The V call is TRBV28, the J call TRBJ2-1; 11 bases agree with TRBD2. Germline CDR1 reads MDHEN; CDR2 reads SYDVKM. The CDR3 extends over 15 amino acids. The junction had 5 bases not matched to a gene; V was cut back by 4 bases and J by 6 bases. Here the CDR3 reads CASSSLAGVVNEQFF. The CDR3, as DNA: TGTGCCAGCAGTTCACTAGCGGGAGTCGTCAATGAGCAGTTCTTC. The full variable domain, rest sourced from reference TRBV28 and TRBJ2-1, is DVKVTQSSRYLVKRTGEKVFLECVQDMDHENMFWYRQDPGLGLRLIYFSYDVKMKEKGDIPEGYSVSREKKERFSLILESASTNQTSMYLCASSSLAGVVNEQFFGPGTRLTVL.

This chain connects TRBV4-1 to TRBJ1-4, with unresolved D. The germline V and J ends were trimmed by 4 bases and 12 bases, with 24 bases remaining between them. This CDR3 is built from 16 residues. Germline loops: CDR1 MGHRA, CDR2 YSYEKL. The CDR3 sequence: CASSLLTTPFNSELFF. The CDR3 nucleotides read TGCGCCAGCAGCCTTTTGACTACCCCTTTTAATTCGGAACTGTTTTTT.

Concerning this clone: The junction does not match germline at one end; this may be a read error. The CDR3 protein is CASSQGGEGNF. The CDR3 DNA reads TGTGCCAGCAGCCAAGGTGGAGAGGGAAACTTC. This chain connects TRBV16 to TRBJ2-4, with D possibly matching TRBD2 (5 bases). The CDR3 is 11 residues long. CDR1 is KGHSY and CDR2 is FQNENV in the germline V gene.

CDR3 DNA sequence: TGTGCCATCAGTGAAGGGTGGCAGGGGGAAAAAGGTGAGCAGTTCTTC. Translated: CAISEGWQGEKGEQFF. The chain combines TRBV10-3 with TRBJ2-1; the match to TRBD1 covers 7 bases. Trimming at V came to 3 bases and at J to 9 bases, leaving 14 bases not matched to a gene. The CDR3 totals 16 residues. The germline gives CDR1 ENHRY, CDR2 SYGVKD.

The chain has TRBV28 and TRBJ2-5, with 7 bases lining up with TRBD1. The CDR3 is made up of 15 amino acids. Germline V CDR1 and CDR2: MDHEN, SYDVKM. Trimming removed 6 bases from V and 1 base from J; junction bases left unmatched: 8. The CDR3 spells CASSELRGSQETQYF. CDR3 DNA sequence: TGTGCCAGCAGCGAGCTCAGGGGGTCCCAAGAGACCCAGTACTTC. Supplemented by reference TRBV28 and TRBJ2-5, the full variable domain reads DVKVTQSSRYLVKRTGEKVFLECVQDMDHENMFWYRQDPGLGLRLIYFSYDVKMKEKGDIPEGYSVSREKKERFSLILESASTNQTSMYLCASSELRGSQETQYFGPGTRLLVL.